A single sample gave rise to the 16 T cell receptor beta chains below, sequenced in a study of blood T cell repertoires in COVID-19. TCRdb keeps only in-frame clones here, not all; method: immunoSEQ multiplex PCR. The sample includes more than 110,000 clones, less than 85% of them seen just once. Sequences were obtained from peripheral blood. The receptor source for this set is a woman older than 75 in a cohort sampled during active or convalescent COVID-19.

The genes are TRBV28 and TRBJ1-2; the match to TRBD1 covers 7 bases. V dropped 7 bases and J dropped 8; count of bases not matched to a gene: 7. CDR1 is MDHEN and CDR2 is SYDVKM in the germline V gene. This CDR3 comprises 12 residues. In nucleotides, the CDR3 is TGTGCCAGCATTGAGGGGGCGCGCGGCTACACCTTC. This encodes CASIEGARGYTF.

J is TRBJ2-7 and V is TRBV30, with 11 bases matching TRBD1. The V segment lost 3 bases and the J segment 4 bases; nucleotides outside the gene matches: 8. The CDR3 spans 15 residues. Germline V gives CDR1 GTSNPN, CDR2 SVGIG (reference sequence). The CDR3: CAWSTGTGGGYEQYF. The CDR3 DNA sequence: TGTGCCTGGAGCACCGGGACAGGGGGTGGATACGAGCAGTACTTC.

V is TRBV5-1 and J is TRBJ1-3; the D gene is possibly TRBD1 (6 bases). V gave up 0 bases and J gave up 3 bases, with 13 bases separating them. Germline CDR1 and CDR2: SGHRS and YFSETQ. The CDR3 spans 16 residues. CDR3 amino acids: CASSLAGRGYGNTIYF. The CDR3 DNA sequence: TGCGCCAGCAGCTTGGCTGGCAGGGGATATGGAAACACCATATATTTT.

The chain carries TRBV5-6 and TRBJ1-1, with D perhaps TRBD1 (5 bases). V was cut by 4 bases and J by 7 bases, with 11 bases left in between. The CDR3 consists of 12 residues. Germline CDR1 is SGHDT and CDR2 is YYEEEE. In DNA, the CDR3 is TGTGCCAGCAGCAGTGGGGCCTATGAAGCTTTCTTT. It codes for CASSSGAYEAFF. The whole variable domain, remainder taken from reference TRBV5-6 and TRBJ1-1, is DAGVTQSPTHLIKTRGQQVTLRCSPKSGHDTVSWYQQALGQGPQFIFQYYEEEERQRGNFPDRFSGHQFPNYSSELNVNALLLGDSALYLCASSSGAYEAFFGQGTRLTVV.

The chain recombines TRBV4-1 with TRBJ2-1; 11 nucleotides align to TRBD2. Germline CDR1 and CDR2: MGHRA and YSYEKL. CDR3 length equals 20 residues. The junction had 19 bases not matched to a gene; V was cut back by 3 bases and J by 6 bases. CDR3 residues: CASSHFMLRGSGGAGNEQFF. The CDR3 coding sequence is TGCGCCAGCAGCCATTTTATGTTAAGGGGTAGCGGGGGGGCTGGCAATGAGCAGTTCTTC.

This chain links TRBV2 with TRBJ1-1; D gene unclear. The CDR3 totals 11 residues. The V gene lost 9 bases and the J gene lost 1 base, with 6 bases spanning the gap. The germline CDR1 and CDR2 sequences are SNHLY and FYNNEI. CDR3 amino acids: CARSRNTEAFF. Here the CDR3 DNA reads TGTGCCAGAAGTCGGAACACTGAAGCTTTCTTT.

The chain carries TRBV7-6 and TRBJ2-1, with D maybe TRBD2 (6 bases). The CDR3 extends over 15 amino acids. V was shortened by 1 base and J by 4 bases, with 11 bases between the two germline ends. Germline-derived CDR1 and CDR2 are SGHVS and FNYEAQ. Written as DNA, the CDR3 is TGTGCCAGCAGCTTAGGGGCTAGCGAGTACAATGAGCAGTTCTTC. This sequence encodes CASSLGASEYNEQFF.

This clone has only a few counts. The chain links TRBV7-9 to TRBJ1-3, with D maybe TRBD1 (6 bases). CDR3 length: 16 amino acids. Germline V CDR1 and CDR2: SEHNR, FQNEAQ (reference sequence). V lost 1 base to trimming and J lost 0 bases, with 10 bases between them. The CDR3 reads CASSLGDTGSGNTIYF. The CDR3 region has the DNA TGTGCCAGCAGCTTAGGGGACACCGGCTCTGGAAACACCATATATTTT.

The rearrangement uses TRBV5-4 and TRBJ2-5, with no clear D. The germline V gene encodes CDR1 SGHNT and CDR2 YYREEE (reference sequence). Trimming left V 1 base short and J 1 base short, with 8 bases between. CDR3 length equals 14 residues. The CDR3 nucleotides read TGTGCCAGCAGCTTGCTTCCGGGCCAAGAGACCCAGTACTTC. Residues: CASSLLPGQETQYF.

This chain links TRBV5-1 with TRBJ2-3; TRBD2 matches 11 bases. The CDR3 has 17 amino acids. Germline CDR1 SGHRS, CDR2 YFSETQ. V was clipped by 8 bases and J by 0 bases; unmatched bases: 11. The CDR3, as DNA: TGCGCCAGTGCTAGCGGGGGGCTACCGACTAGCACAGATACGCAGTATTTT. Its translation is CASASGGLPTSTDTQYF.

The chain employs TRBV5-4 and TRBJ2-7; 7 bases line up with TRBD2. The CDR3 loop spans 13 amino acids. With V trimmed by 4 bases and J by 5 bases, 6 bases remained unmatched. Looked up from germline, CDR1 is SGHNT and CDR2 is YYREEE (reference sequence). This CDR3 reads CASSRGELDEQYF. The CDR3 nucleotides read TGTGCCAGCAGCCGGGGGGAGCTAGACGAGCAGTACTTC.

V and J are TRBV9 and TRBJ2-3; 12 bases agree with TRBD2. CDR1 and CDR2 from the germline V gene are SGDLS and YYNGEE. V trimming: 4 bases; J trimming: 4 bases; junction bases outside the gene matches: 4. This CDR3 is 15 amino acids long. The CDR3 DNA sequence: TGTGCCAGCAGCCTCAGACTAGCGGGGGCAGATACGCAGTATTTT. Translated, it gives CASSLRLAGADTQYF.

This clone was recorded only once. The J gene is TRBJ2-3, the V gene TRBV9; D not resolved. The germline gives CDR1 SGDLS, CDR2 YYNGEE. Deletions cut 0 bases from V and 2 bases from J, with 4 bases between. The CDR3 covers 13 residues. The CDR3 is CASSVVDTDTQYF. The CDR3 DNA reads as TGTGCCAGCAGCGTAGTAGACACAGATACGCAGTATTTT.

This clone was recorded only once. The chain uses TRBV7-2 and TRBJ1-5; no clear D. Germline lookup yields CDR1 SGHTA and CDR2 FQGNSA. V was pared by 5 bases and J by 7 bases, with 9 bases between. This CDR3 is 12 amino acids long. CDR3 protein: CASSQYGQPQHF. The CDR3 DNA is TGTGCCAGCAGCCAATATGGCCAGCCCCAGCATTTT. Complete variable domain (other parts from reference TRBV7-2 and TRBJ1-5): GAGVSQSPSNKVTEKGKDVELRCDPISGHTALYWYRQSLGQGLEFLIYFQGNSAPDKSGLPSDRFSAERTGGSVSTLTIQRTQQEDSAVYLCASSQYGQPQHFGDGTRLSIL.

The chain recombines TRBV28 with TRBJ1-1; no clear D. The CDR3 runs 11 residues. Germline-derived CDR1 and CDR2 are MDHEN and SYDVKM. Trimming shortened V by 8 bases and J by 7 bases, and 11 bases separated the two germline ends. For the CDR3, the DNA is TGTGCCAGCCGAGGGCTCGGTGAAGCTTTCTTT. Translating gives CASRGLGEAFF.

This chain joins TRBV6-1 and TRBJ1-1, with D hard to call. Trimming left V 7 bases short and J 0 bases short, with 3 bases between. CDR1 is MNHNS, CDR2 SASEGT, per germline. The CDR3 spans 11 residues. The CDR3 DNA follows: TGTGCCAGCAATATGAACACTGAAGCTTTCTTT. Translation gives CASNMNTEAFF.